The 19 T cell receptor beta chains listed next were all sequenced from one sample in a study of T-cell reconstitution after alpha-beta-depleted transplantation in children. The library targeted TCRbeta and was prepared with unique molecular identifiers. Via MiXCR, TCRdb re-called the PCR reads, giving one row per CDR3 protein. The sample has roughly 670,000 distinct CDR3 sequences; around 13% are singletons. This material consisted of PBMCs, taken before TCRalphabeta/CD19-depleted stem cell transplant. These receptors were collected from a girl aged 2 to 10 with congenital amegakaryocytic thrombocytopenia, due to receive a stem cell transplant.

This clonotype was counted many times. This chain links TRBV20-1 with TRBJ2-2, with D possibly being TRBD1 or TRBD2 (6 bases each). This CDR3 is built from 14 residues. Germline CDR1 and CDR2: DFQATT and SNEGSKA (reference sequence). V was trimmed by 6 bases and J by 6 bases, leaving 17 bases between them. The CDR3 spells CSAVGGFFPGELFF. For the CDR3, the DNA is TGCAGTGCCGTAGGGGGGTTTTTCCCCGGGGAGCTGTTTTTT.

This clonotype has only a few counts. The chain is built from TRBV5-1 and TRBJ2-4; the D is unclear. The CDR3 runs to 16 residues. Germline V gene sequence: CDR1 SGHRS, CDR2 YFSETQ. Trimming removed 1 base from V and 1 base from J, with 12 bases in between. Here the CDR3 reads CASSLQTSGAKNIQYF. CDR3 bases: TGCGCCAGCAGCTTGCAGACAAGTGGGGCCAAAAACATTCAGTACTTC.

DNA of the CDR3: TGTGCCAGCAGCGCGTGGGAGGGAAGCACTGAAGCTTTCTTT. Its translation is CASSAWEGSTEAFF. This chain connects TRBV6-1 to TRBJ1-1; D is unresolved. The CDR3 loop spans 14 amino acids. Germline CDR1 reads MNHNS; CDR2 reads SASEGT. Trimming left V 6 bases short and J 4 bases short, with 15 bases between.

In this sample, this clonotype turned up many times. V and J are TRBV7-9 and TRBJ2-3; 11 bases are shared with TRBD2. The germline CDR1 and CDR2 sequences are SEHNR and FQNEAQ (reference sequence). The CDR3 has 15 residues. V was clipped by 5 bases and J by 6 bases; unmatched bases: 7. As DNA, the CDR3 is TGTGCCAGCAGCACAACTAGCGGGAGATATGATACGCAGTATTTT. Residues: CASSTTSGRYDTQYF.

This clonotype was recorded at least ten times. The chain employs TRBV20-1 and TRBJ2-1; 8 nucleotides align to TRBD2. V trimming: 8 bases; J trimming: 4 bases; junction bases outside the gene matches: 7. The CDR3 consists of 13 residues. Germline CDR1 is DFQATT and CDR2 is SNEGSKA (reference sequence). CDR3 region: CSPLSGEYNEQFF. CDR3 DNA sequence: TGCAGTCCACTTAGCGGGGAATACAATGAGCAGTTCTTC.

This clonotype showed up many times. The chain joins TRBV3-1 to TRBJ1-5, with D hard to call. Germline CDR1 and CDR2: LGHDT and YNNKEL (reference sequence). The CDR3 totals 16 residues. V was pared by 3 bases and J by 3 bases, with 15 bases between. CDR3 nucleotide sequence: TGTGCCAGCAGCCATACTAGTGCGGATTCCAATCAGCCCCAGCATTTT. Translated: CASSHTSADSNQPQHF. Looking up the rest from reference TRBV3-1 and TRBJ1-5 gives the full variable domain: DTAVSQTPKYLVTQMGNDKSIKCEQNLGHDTMYWYKQDSKKFLKIMFSYNNKELIINETVPNRFSPKSPDKAHLNLHINSLELGDSAVYFCASSHTSADSNQPQHFGDGTRLSIL.

Concerning this clonotype: Possible read error: a much larger clone is one base away. This chain links TRBV20-1 with TRBJ2-3, with a possible D match to TRBD1 (6 bases). From germline, CDR1 is DFQATT and CDR2 SNEGSKA (reference sequence). The CDR3 length is 13 residues. This chain's CDR3 is CNARRGKADTQYF. CDR3 coding DNA: TGCAATGCTAGAAGGGGGAAAGCAGATACGCAGTATTTT.

This clonotype was seen a handful of times. CDR3 coding DNA: TGCAGTGCAGATTCTAGCACCCATGAGCAGTTCTTC. Encoded protein: CSADSSTHEQFF. The gene calls are TRBV20-1 and TRBJ2-1, with D perhaps TRBD2 (5 bases). The CDR3 has 12 residues. Between the trimmed V and J ends, which lost 6 bases and 8 bases, there was a span of 14 bases. Germline CDR1 is DFQATT and CDR2 is SNEGSKA (reference sequence).

Comment on this clonotype: Just one base apart from a much larger clone, this may be a read error. This chain uses TRBV20-1 with TRBJ2-7; 11 nucleotides match TRBD2. The CDR3 consists of 16 residues. Germline V gene lookup returns CDR1 DFQATT and CDR2 SNEGSKA (reference sequence). This CDR3 reads CSARDGASGRRYEQSF. CDR3 nucleotides: TGCAGTGCTAGAGATGGGGCTAGCGGGAGGCGCTACGAGCAGTCCTTC.

This chain links TRBV18 with TRBJ2-1, with TRBD2 matching over 10 bases. Germline V gives CDR1 KGHSH, CDR2 LQKENI. This CDR3 is built from 15 residues. V shed 3 bases, J shed 9 bases, and the junction held 8 bases outside the gene matches. In DNA form, the CDR3 reads TGTGCCAGCTCACCCGAGGGCCTAGCGGGGGTTGAGCAGTTCTTC. Translating gives CASSPEGLAGVEQFF.

CDR3 sequence reads: CASSPRTTFNEQFF. CDR3 nucleotide sequence: TGTGCCAGCAGCCCCCGGACTACCTTTAATGAGCAGTTCTTC. The J gene is TRBJ2-1, the V gene TRBV7-9, with D possibly TRBD2 on 6 matching bases. The ends were cut back, 5 bases at V and 7 bases at J, with 15 bases in the middle. This CDR3 spans 14 amino acids. Germline lookup yields CDR1 SEHNR and CDR2 FQNEAQ (reference sequence).

The V gene is TRBV20-1, the J gene TRBJ2-6; TRBD2 agrees at 16 bases. The CDR3 sequence is 22 residues long. V lost 5 bases, J lost 0 bases, and 16 bases stayed unmatched. Germline CDR1 reads DFQATT; CDR2 reads SNEGSKA (reference sequence). CDR3 residues: CSAVTGTSGRERGYSGANVLTF. The DNA for the CDR3 is TGCAGTGCTGTAACCGGGACTAGCGGGAGGGAACGGGGATACTCTGGGGCCAACGTCCTGACTTTC.

This clonotype showed up many times. The gene calls are TRBV10-3 and TRBJ2-1; 11 bases agree with TRBD2. The V and J ends lost 7 bases and 5 bases, in that order; junction bases with no gene match: 7. The CDR3 length is 15 residues. Germline V gives CDR1 ENHRY, CDR2 SYGVKD. The CDR3 nucleotides read TGTGCCATCACCACCGGGACTAGCGGAAACAATGAGCAGTTCTTC. This encodes CAITTGTSGNNEQFF.

This clonotype occurred many times. V is TRBV5-1 and J is TRBJ2-1; the match to TRBD2 covers 8 bases. The CDR3 has 17 amino acids. Germline CDR1 is SGHRS and CDR2 is YFSETQ. V gave up 1 base and J gave up 0 bases; unmatched junction bases: 6. This CDR3 reads CASSLTGGSSSYNEQFF. The CDR3 DNA sequence: TGCGCCAGCAGCTTGACGGGAGGGTCGAGCTCCTACAATGAGCAGTTCTTC.

This chain joins TRBV28 and TRBJ2-3; 7 bases map to TRBD2. The CDR3 loop spans 16 amino acids. Germline assignment: CDR1 MDHEN and CDR2 SYDVKM. The junction had 8 bases not matched to a gene; V was cut back by 3 bases and J by 2 bases. The CDR3 region is CASSFYGGRVTDTQYF. CDR3 nucleotide sequence: TGTGCCAGCAGTTTTTATGGCGGGAGAGTCACAGATACGCAGTATTTT.

This clonotype has a count of ten or more. This rearrangement joins TRBV7-9 to TRBJ2-1, with unresolved D. CDR3 size: 13 residues. V dropped 4 bases and J dropped 9 bases, with 13 bases sitting between them. Germline V gene sequence: CDR1 SEHNR, CDR2 FQNEAQ (reference sequence). The CDR3 DNA reads TGTGCCAGCAGCTCCCCTCTCGTCCGTGAGCAGTTCTTC. It encodes CASSSPLVREQFF.

This clonotype was counted a few times. This chain connects TRBV14 to TRBJ2-1, with D unclear. Per the germline V gene, CDR1 is SGHDN and CDR2 is FVKESK. The CDR3 covers 16 residues. Deletions cut 0 bases from V and 0 bases from J, with 9 bases between. CDR3 DNA: TGTGCCAGCAGCCAAGATTCCATTATCTCCTACAATGAGCAGTTCTTC. This codes for CASSQDSIISYNEQFF.

This clonotype was picked up a small number of times. V gene TRBV18 combines with J gene TRBJ2-1; no reliable D call. The ends were cut back, 3 bases at V and 5 bases at J, with 14 bases in the middle. The CDR3 is 15 residues long. Germline values: CDR1 KGHSH, CDR2 LQKENI. The CDR3 sequence is CASSPGTPPNNEQFF. The DNA for the CDR3 is TGTGCCAGCTCACCTGGCACTCCTCCGAACAATGAGCAGTTCTTC.

In DNA form, the CDR3 reads TGTGCCAGCAGTTTGGAGCTTGCAACTAATGAAAAACTGTTTTTT. The encoded protein is CASSLELATNEKLFF. The rearrangement links TRBV27 to TRBJ1-4, with D hard to call. V was pared by 3 bases and J by 0 bases, with 8 bases between. This CDR3 has 15 amino acids. The germline gives CDR1 MNHEY, CDR2 SMNVEV (reference sequence).